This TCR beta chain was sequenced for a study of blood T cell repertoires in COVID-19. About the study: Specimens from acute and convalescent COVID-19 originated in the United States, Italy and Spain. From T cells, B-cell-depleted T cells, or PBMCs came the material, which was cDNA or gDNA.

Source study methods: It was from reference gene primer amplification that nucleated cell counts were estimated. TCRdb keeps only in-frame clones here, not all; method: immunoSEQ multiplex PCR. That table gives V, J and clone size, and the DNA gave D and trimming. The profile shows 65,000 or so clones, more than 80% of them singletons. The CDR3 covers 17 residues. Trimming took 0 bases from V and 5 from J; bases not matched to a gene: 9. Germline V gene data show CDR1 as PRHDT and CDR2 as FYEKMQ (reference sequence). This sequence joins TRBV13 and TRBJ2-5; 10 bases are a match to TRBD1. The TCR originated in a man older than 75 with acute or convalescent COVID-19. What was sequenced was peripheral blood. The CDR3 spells CASSLGLSGTGAETQYF. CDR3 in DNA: TGTGCCAGCAGCTTAGGCTTATCCGGGACAGGGGCCGAGACCCAGTACTTC.